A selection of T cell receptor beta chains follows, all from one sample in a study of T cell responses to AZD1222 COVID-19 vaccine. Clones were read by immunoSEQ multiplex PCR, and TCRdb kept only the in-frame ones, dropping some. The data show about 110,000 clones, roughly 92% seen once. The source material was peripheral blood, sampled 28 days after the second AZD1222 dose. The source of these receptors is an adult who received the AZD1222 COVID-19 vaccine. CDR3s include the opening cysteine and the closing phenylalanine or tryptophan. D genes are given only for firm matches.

CASSLGNFYGYTF	.	TRBJ1-2	TRBV12-3/TRBV12-4	13
CASSPGSNQPQHF	.	TRBJ1-5	TRBV18	13
CASSSPDSLNEKLFF	.	TRBJ1-4	TRBV5-4	15
CASSPVSSGETQYF	TRBD2	TRBJ2-5	TRBV5-6	14
CASSRGQSSSGNTIYF	.	TRBJ1-3	TRBV18	16
CASSQAGRLNTEAFF	.	TRBJ1-1	TRBV14	15
CASSSLNRQGVRDGYTF	TRBD1	TRBJ1-2	TRBV7-9	17
CASSQRLTNTEAFF	.	TRBJ1-1	TRBV4-3	14
CASSKADRWTGLISGNTIYF	.	TRBJ1-3	TRBV21-1	20
CASSIAGGLFDGYTF	.	TRBJ1-2	TRBV19	15
CASSSVAGGTDTQYF	TRBD2	TRBJ2-3	TRBV6-5	15
CASSKDRGYEQYF	TRBD1	TRBJ2-7	TRBV6-5	13
CASSLGGAAGAEAFF	.	TRBJ1-1	TRBV7-8	15
CASTLGGNQPQHF	.	TRBJ1-5	TRBV19	13
CASSLTSRVDTQYF	.	TRBJ2-3	TRBV7-9	14
CASSLRSGVYEQYF	.	TRBJ2-7	TRBV7-9	14
CASSPRDRKEEKLFF	.	TRBJ1-4	TRBV18	15
CASRGRDSGGAYNEQFF	TRBD2	TRBJ2-1	TRBV4-1	17
CASSLGEGSGPLHF	.	TRBJ1-6	TRBV5-5	14
CAIRPGQGQETQYF	TRBD1	TRBJ2-5	TRBV10-3	14
CASGAQGYEQYF	.	TRBJ2-7	TRBV18	12
CASITPGGVGYTF	.	TRBJ1-2	TRBV7-8	13